This T cell receptor (beta chain) was identified in a study of T cell responses to AZD1222 COVID-19 vaccine. Study in general: Pooled together were second doses at about 4 or about 12 weeks. Findings and caveats of the study: Samples come after the peak T cell response, not at day 14. Clonal diversity may have been underestimated, and the donors were mostly white British, with more females than males. Just six or seven AZD1222 recipients tested seropositive at baseline.

The data were produced by immunoSEQ multiplex PCR, yet TCRdb's version contains in-frame clones alone and is incomplete. There are under 150,000 clones in the sample; 88% occur only once, and roughly 16% lies in the top ten. Per the germline V gene, CDR1 is SGHNT and CDR2 is YENEEA. With 0 bases removed from V and 6 bases from J, the gap between germline ends came to 5 bases. The CDR3 spans 12 residues. As regards this clone: Its antigen is still unknown.

V is TRBV11-3 and J is TRBJ1-1; unclear D gene. The clonotype originates from an adult in good health. The material sequenced was peripheral blood, taken on day 0 of AZD1222 vaccination. The CDR3 DNA sequence: TGTGCCAGCAGCTTAGATGGGGCTGAAGCTTTCTTT. Protein sequence: CASSLDGAEAFF.